The source of this T cell receptor beta chain is a study of cytomegalovirus exposure and HLA in healthy donors. The overall study: One earlier analysis, a look at about 179 million T cells, found more than 100 million unique TCR beta sequences.

About this clone: Its antigen is not known.

PCR primers comprised 60 Vbeta and 13 Jbeta primers. The method was immunoSEQ multiplex PCR; TCRdb's version includes in-frame clones alone and lacks a portion of them. The sample holds 100,000 to 150,000 clones; 81% are singletons and the top ten take 0.7%. Study-wide results and caveats: HLA allele associations emerged for around 15,000 TCR beta sequences in a later analysis, at 0.05 false discovery rate. Only CMV serostatus was available as immune exposure information.

J gave up 6 bases and V 4 bases, and 4 bases lay outside the gene matches. The germline CDR1 and CDR2 sequences are ENHRY and SYGVKD. CDR3 length equals 14 residues. The sequenced material came from PBMCs. This rearrangement joins TRBV10-3 to TRBJ2-7, with 12 bases lining up with TRBD2. This TCR was sampled from a man aged 18 to 29 in good health and CMV-seronegative. CDR3 nucleotide sequence: TGTGCCATCAGTGGTCTAGCGGGGGGGTCCGAGCAGTACTTC. It encodes CAISGLAGGSEQYF.